This T cell receptor (beta chain) was profiled in a study of PD-1 blockade in classical Hodgkin lymphoma. General study points: Prior therapy or disease activity may underlie the repertoire differences, whose causes remain undefined. There was a significant rise in CD4+ TCR diversity by C4D1, with no such rise for CD8+.

TCRdb's copy holds only in-frame clones and misses some; the assay was immunoSEQ multiplex PCR. Of tens of thousands of clones listed, approximately 83% were seen once; the top ten hold around 2.4%. A few counts support this clone. Antigen specificity is unknown. Trimming removed 0 bases at V and 8 bases at J, with 10 bases between. Germline V gene sequence: CDR1 GTSNPN, CDR2 SVGIG (reference sequence). The CDR3 contains 12 residues. Exposure to brentuximab vedotin varied, and each patient had relapsed following autologous stem cell transplantation. Out of thawed PBMCs, magnetic negative selection purified CD4+ T cells.

The sequence was obtained from a human donor with classical Hodgkin lymphoma. Sequencing used CD4+ T cells from blood, obtained at baseline. V gene TRBV30 combines with J gene TRBJ1-2; D is unresolved. The CDR3 nucleotides are TGTGCCTGGAGTGTAGGTCCCGGGGGCTACACCTTC. Protein product: CAWSVGPGGYTF.